This TCR beta chain was retrieved from a study of PD-1 blockade in classical Hodgkin lymphoma. Study-wide results and caveats: While CD8+ TCR diversity did not rise significantly by C4D1, CD4+ TCR diversity did.

With no exception, relapse followed autologous stem cell transplantation in all patients, and brentuximab vedotin exposure varied. The V end lost 7 bases, the J end lost 0 bases, and 16 bases lay between the germline ends. The CDR3 has 15 amino acids. The V gene's germline CDR1 is MDHEN and CDR2 SYDVKM. Some clones are missing from TCRdb's copy, which holds only in-frame ones; the method was immunoSEQ multiplex PCR. Of over 12,000 clones in the sample, over 60% were seen once. In this sample, this clone turned up once. The antigen remains undetermined. Material: peripheral blood mononuclear cells (PBMCs), obtained at baseline. The clonotype comes from a human donor with classical Hodgkin lymphoma. The V and J genes are TRBV28 and TRBJ2-7; tentative D call: TRBD2 (6 bases). CDR3 sequence reads: CASTPGSGSSYEQYF. DNA for the CDR3: TGTGCCAGCACCCCCGGGAGTGGGAGCTCCTACGAGCAGTACTTC.